This TCR beta chain is from a study of identical twins' blood T cells. Per the study methods: Per-library CDR3 reads ranged about 2 to 3.6 million; clonotypes, ~90,000 to ~500,000. Each CDR3 protein gets one entry after TCRdb re-called the 5' RACE reads with MiXCR. The V and J calls shown here were made by TCRdb, not taken from the authors' results. The profile shows roughly 340,000 distinct CDR3 sequences, 28% of them singletons. The CDR3 runs to 15 residues. V trimming: 6 bases; J trimming: 1 base; junction bases outside the gene matches: 5. Germline assignment: CDR1 MNHEY and CDR2 SVGAGI. This clonotype has more than one count but fewer than ten. This could be a read error, since a much larger clone is one nucleotide away.

The TCR was taken from a woman aged 18 to 55 in good health. The chain is built from TRBV6-5 and TRBJ1-1; TRBD1 agrees at 10 bases. Specimen: PBMCs. The CDR3 region has the DNA TGTGCCAGCAGGGGACAGGGGACTGGGAACACTGAAGCTTTCTTT. Its protein product is CASRGQGTGNTEAFF.